This is a list of T cell receptor beta chains from one sample in a study of STAT3 mutations in large granular lymphocyte leukemia. TCRdb's table, derived via immunoSEQ multiplex PCR, lists solely in-frame clones and lacks some. This table has fewer than 11,000 clones, around 90% appearing once. Sequenced material: peripheral blood mononuclear cells. The receptors stem from a man aged 60-69 years with T-cell large granular lymphocyte leukemia. Some clones in this sample may be carry-over from other donors' samples. Each CDR3 is given with its conserved first and last residue. Fields, in order: D gene, V gene, CDR3 length, clone size, J gene, CDR3 protein, CDR3 DNA. A D gene is named only where the DNA matches it firmly. Clone size is given for some rows only: seen once, a few or many times, or a class if the clone is expanded.

TRBD1	TRBV29-1	12	-	TRBJ2-7	CSVRQGINEQYF	TGCAGCGTCCGACAGGGAATAAACGAGCAGTACTTC
TRBD1	TRBV5-1	15	-	TRBJ2-3	CASSPGQGLTDTQYF	TGCGCCAGCAGCCCAGGACAGGGACTCACAGATACGCAGTATTTT
TRBD1	TRBV5-4	16	-	TRBJ2-3	CASSFWTGASTDTQYF	TGTGCCAGCAGCTTCTGGACAGGGGCCTCGACAGATACGCAGTATTTT
TRBD2	TRBV5-1	19	-	TRBJ2-5	CASSLAGPFSGRGQETQYF	TGCGCCAGCAGCTTGGCCGGACCTTTTAGCGGGAGGGGGCAAGAGACCCAGTACTTC
TRBD1	TRBV5-1	16	-	TRBJ1-2	CASSIGQPDRGGGYTF	TGCGCCAGCAGCATCGGGCAACCGGACAGGGGGGGTGGCTACACCTTC
TRBD2	TRBV19	13	-	TRBJ2-7	CASSLARGGEQYF	TGTGCCAGTAGTCTTGCTCGGGGGGGCGAGCAGTACTTC
TRBD1	TRBV4-3	16	-	TRBJ1-4	CASSQLQGVKGEKLFF	TGCGCCAGCAGCCAATTACAGGGGGTGAAAGGTGAAAAACTGTTTTTT
TRBD2	TRBV6-6	15	-	TRBJ2-7	CASSGRTSGGGEQYF	TGTGCCAGCAGCGGACGGACTAGCGGGGGCGGCGAGCAGTACTTC
-	TRBV4-3	17	-	TRBJ2-5	CASSQVGGVGFAETQYF	TGCGCCAGCAGCCAAGTCGGAGGGGTGGGCTTCGCTGAGACCCAGTACTTC
TRBD1	TRBV30	14	-	TRBJ2-5	CAWSVHRGKGTQYF	TGTGCCTGGAGTGTACACAGGGGCAAAGGGACCCAGTACTTC
TRBD2	TRBV30	14	-	TRBJ2-3	CAWRPGLEVDTQYF	TGTGCCTGGAGACCAGGACTAGAGGTAGATACGCAGTATTTT
-	TRBV6-1	12	-	TRBJ2-3	CASSVGRDTQYF	TGTGCCAGCAGTGTTGGGAGAGATACGCAGTATTTT
-	TRBV5-1	15	-	TRBJ1-5	CASSLGQSSNQPQHF	TGCGCCAGCAGCTTGGGACAGTCTAGCAATCAGCCCCAGCATTTT
-	TRBV7-6	17	-	TRBJ2-3	CASSPPNPQRESDTQYF	TGTGCCAGCAGCCCGCCAAACCCCCAGAGGGAATCAGATACGCAGTATTTT
TRBD1	TRBV27	14	once	TRBJ1-2	CASSLGQGNYGYTF	TGTGCCAGCAGCCTCGGACAGGGGAACTATGGCTACACCTTC
TRBD2	TRBV18	14	once	TRBJ2-5	CASSPGLAEKTQYF	TGTGCCAGCTCACCGGGACTAGCGGAGAAGACCCAGTACTTC
TRBD2	TRBV4-3	18	-	TRBJ2-2	CASSLRVQREGRGGELFF	TGCGCCAGCAGCCTCCGGGTCCAGCGGGAGGGCCGGGGCGGGGAGCTGTTTTTT
TRBD2	TRBV30	12	-	TRBJ2-1	CAWAGLADEQFF	TGTGCCTGGGCCGGACTAGCGGACGAGCAGTTCTTC
-	TRBV7-2	12	-	TRBJ1-2	CASSLNGRGYTF	TGTGCCAGCAGCTTAAACGGTCGCGGCTACACCTTC
-	TRBV25-1	14	-	TRBJ1-1	CASSPQGRGTEAFF	TGTGCCAGCAGCCCACAGGGCCGGGGCACTGAAGCTTTCTTT
TRBD2	TRBV27	15	-	TRBJ2-1	CASSRGAAGYNEQFF	TGTGCCAGCAGTCGCGGGGCAGCGGGATACAATGAGCAGTTCTTC
-	TRBV5-1	15	-	TRBJ1-4	CASSLGELPNEKLFF	TGCGCCAGCAGCTTGGGCGAACTTCCTAATGAAAAACTGTTTTTT
TRBD1	TRBV7-9	14	-	TRBJ2-7	CASRQGEINYEQYF	TGTGCCAGCAGACAGGGGGAGATTAACTACGAGCAGTACTTC
TRBD1	TRBV7-9	13	-	TRBJ2-5	CAGIQTGGETQYF	TGTGCCGGGATCCAGACAGGGGGCGAGACCCAGTACTTC
-	TRBV4-2	15	-	TRBJ2-2	CASSQAGQRGGELFF	TGTGCCAGCAGCCAAGCCGGCCAAAGGGGCGGGGAGCTGTTTTTT
TRBD2	TRBV7-9	17	-	TRBJ2-1	CASSLPGASGLYNEQFF	TGTGCCAGCAGCTTACCTGGGGCTAGCGGGTTGTACAATGAGCAGTTCTTC
-	TRBV6-1	14	-	TRBJ1-1	CASSEGAKNTEAFF	TGTGCCAGCAGTGAAGGGGCCAAAAACACTGAAGCTTTCTTT
-	TRBV15	14	once	TRBJ2-3	CATSQTGGANTQYF	TGTGCCACCAGCCAGACCGGGGGAGCTAATACGCAGTATTTT
-	TRBV5-4	12	-	TRBJ2-5	CASSRDPPIQYF	TGTGCCAGCAGCCGGGACCCCCCGATCCAGTACTTC
-	TRBV30	13	-	TRBJ1-1	CAWSGGQNTEAFF	TGTGCCTGGAGTGGGGGGCAGAACACTGAAGCTTTCTTT